This TCR beta chain was sequenced during a study of T cells after somatic rescue of genetic block. Libraries were prepared by immunoSEQ multiplex PCR; TCRdb keeps only in-frame clonotypes and omits some of them. The table has about 67,000 clones, roughly 94% seen once; the top ten hold under 4%. The CDR3 sequence is 14 residues long. V was shortened by 0 bases and J by 4 bases, with 10 bases between the two germline ends. Germline-derived CDR1 and CDR2 are SGDLS and YYNGEE. The rearrangement joins TRBV9 to TRBJ2-5; D is unresolved. The receptor comes from a man aged 35-49 years. Sequenced sample: peripheral blood mononuclear cells (PBMCs). The CDR3 protein is CASSVGGLGETQYF. CDR3 in DNA: TGTGCCAGCAGCGTAGGGGGTTTAGGAGAGACCCAGTACTTC. The full variable domain, completed using reference TRBV9 and TRBJ2-5, is DSGVTQTPKHLITATGQRVTLRCSPRSGDLSVYWYQQSLDQGLQFLIQYYNGEERAKGNILERFSAQQFPDLHSELNLSSLELGDSALYFCASSVGGLGETQYFGPGTRLLVL.